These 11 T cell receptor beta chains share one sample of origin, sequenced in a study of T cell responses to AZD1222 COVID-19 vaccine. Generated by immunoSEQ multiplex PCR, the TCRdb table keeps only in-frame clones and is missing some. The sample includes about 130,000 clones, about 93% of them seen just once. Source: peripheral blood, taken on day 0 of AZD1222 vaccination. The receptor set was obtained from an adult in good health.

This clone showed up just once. The CDR3, as DNA: TGCGCCAGCAGCTGGTTTGGGGGGAACACTGAAGCTTTCTTT. Translated: CASSWFGGNTEAFF. The rearrangement links TRBV5-1 to TRBJ1-1, with D tentatively TRBD1 (5 bases). Trimming shortened V by 3 bases and J by 1 base, and 10 bases separated the two germline ends. The CDR3 runs 14 residues. Germline V CDR1 and CDR2: SGHRS, YFSETQ. Complete variable domain (other parts from reference TRBV5-1 and TRBJ1-1): KAGVTQTPRYLIKTRGQQVTLSCSPISGHRSVSWYQQTPGQGLQFLFEYFSETQRNKGNFPGRFSGRQFSNSRSEMNVSTLELGDSALYLCASSWFGGNTEAFFGQGTRLTVV.

This CDR3 is CASSLDGGDEQFF. The CDR3, as DNA: TGTGCCAGCAGCTTGGACGGCGGGGATGAGCAGTTCTTC. The genes are TRBV7-9 and TRBJ2-1; a weak D match, TRBD2 (6 bases). The CDR3 is 13 residues long. CDR1 and CDR2 (germline): SEHNR, FQNEAQ (reference sequence). V lost 3 bases, J lost 8 bases, and 11 bases lay in between.

The CDR3 loop is CASSRQGRAEAFF. DNA for the CDR3: TGTGCCAGCAGCCGACAGGGGCGAGCAGAAGCTTTCTTT. The rearrangement joins TRBV7-9 to TRBJ1-1; 8 bases are a match to TRBD1. CDR1 is SEHNR, CDR2 FQNEAQ, per germline (reference sequence). J gave up 8 bases and V 5 bases, and 7 bases lay outside the gene matches. CDR3 length: 13 residues. Variable domain in full (rest from reference TRBV7-9 and TRBJ1-1): DTGVSQNPRHKITKRGQNVTFRCDPISEHNRLYWYRQTLGQGPEFLTYFQNEAQLEKSRLLSDRFSAERPKGSFSTLEIQRTEQGDSAMYLCASSRQGRAEAFFGQGTRLTVV.

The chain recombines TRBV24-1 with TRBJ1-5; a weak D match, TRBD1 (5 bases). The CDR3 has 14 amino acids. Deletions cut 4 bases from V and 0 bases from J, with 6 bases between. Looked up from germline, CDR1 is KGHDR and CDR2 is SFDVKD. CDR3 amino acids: CATSEGDSNQPQHF. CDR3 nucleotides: TGTGCCACCAGTGAGGGGGATAGCAATCAGCCCCAGCATTTT.

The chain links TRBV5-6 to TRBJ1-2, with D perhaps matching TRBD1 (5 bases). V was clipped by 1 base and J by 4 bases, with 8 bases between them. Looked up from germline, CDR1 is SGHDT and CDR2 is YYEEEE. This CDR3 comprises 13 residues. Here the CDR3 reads CASSLKGFYGYTF. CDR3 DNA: TGTGCCAGCAGCTTGAAGGGGTTCTATGGCTACACCTTC.

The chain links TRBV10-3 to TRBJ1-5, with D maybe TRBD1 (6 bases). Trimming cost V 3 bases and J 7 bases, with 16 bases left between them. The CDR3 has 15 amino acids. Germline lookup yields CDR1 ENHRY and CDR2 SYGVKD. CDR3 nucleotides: TGTGCCATCAGTGAATTCGGGGGCGCGGGCCAGCCCCAGCATTTT. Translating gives CAISEFGGAGQPQHF.

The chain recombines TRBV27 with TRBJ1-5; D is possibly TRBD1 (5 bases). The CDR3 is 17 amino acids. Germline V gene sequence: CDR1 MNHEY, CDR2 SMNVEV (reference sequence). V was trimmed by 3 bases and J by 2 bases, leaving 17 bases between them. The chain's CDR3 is CASSFSSSGEGNQPQHF. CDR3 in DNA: TGTGCCAGCAGTTTCTCCTCCTCGGGGGAAGGCAATCAGCCCCAGCATTTT.

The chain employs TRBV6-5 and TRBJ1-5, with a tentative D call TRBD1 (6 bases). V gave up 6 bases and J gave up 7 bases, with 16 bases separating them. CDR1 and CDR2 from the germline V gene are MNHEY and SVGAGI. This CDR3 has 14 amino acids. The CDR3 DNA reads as TGTGCCAGCAGCAAGGACAGTGCAGGGCAGCCCCAGCATTTT. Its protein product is CASSKDSAGQPQHF.

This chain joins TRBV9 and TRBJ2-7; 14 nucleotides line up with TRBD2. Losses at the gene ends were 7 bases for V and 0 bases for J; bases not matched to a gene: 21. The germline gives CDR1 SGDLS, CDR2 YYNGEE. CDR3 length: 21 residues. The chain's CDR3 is CASGPRLAGGQRTGSSYEQYF. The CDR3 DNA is TGTGCCAGCGGACCTAGACTAGCGGGGGGGCAAAGAACCGGCTCCTCCTACGAGCAGTACTTC.

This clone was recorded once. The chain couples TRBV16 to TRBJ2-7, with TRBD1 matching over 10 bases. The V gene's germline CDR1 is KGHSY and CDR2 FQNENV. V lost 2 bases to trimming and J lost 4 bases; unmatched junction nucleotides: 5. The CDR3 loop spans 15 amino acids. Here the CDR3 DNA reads TGTGCCAGCAGCCAACCCGGGACAGGGGATTACGAGCAGTACTTC. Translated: CASSQPGTGDYEQYF.

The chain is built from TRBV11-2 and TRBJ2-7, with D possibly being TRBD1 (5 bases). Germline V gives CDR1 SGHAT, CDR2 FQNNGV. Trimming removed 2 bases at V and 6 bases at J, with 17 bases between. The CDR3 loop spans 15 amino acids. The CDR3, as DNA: TGTGCCAGCAGCTTATGGGCAGGGCAGTCCAGCGAGCAGTACTTC. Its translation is CASSLWAGQSSEQYF.